The 21 T cell receptor beta chains below come from one sample, sequenced in a study of a mutant IDH1 vaccine in newly diagnosed glioma. What these receptors recognize is not known. The data were produced by immunoSEQ multiplex PCR, yet TCRdb's version contains in-frame clones alone and is incomplete. The table records roughly 60,000 clones, 70% to 90% of them present only once. Regarding time point: week 23, last vaccination. Mutant IDH1 20-mer peptide, at 300 ug, made up each vaccine dose, with topical imiquimod. The input for sequencing was PBMCs, taken from a glioma patient whose treatment included an IDH1 peptide vaccine. These receptors were obtained from a man under 40 with glioma.

This clone was detected only once. V gene TRBV9 combines with J gene TRBJ2-7; possibly TRBD1 or TRBD2 for D (6 bases each). V was pared by 4 bases and J by 0 bases, with 14 bases between. Germline-derived CDR1 and CDR2 are SGDLS and YYNGEE. The CDR3 runs to 15 residues. The CDR3 region is CASSTGGGFSYEQYF. In nucleotides, the CDR3 is TGTGCCAGCAGCACAGGAGGGGGGTTCTCCTACGAGCAGTACTTC. The full variable domain, with the rest looked up from reference TRBV9 and TRBJ2-7, is DSGVTQTPKHLITATGQRVTLRCSPRSGDLSVYWYQQSLDQGLQFLIQYYNGEERAKGNILERFSAQQFPDLHSELNLSSLELGDSALYFCASSTGGGFSYEQYFGPGTRLTVT.

CDR3 region: CASSLVSSGGAGETQYF. In DNA, the CDR3 is TGTGCCAGCAGCTTAGTAAGCTCCGGGGGGGCAGGTGAGACCCAGTACTTC. The rearrangement links TRBV7-9 to TRBJ2-5; 8 bases line up with TRBD2. Germline CDR1 reads SEHNR; CDR2 reads FQNEAQ (reference sequence). V lost 1 base and J lost 5; bases outside the gene matches: 12. The CDR3 spans 17 residues.

The chain couples TRBV30 to TRBJ1-2; 9 bases are a match to TRBD1. V lost 4 bases and J lost 3; bases outside the gene matches: 6. This CDR3 has 14 residues. Germline-derived CDR1 and CDR2 are GTSNPN and SVGIG (reference sequence). This chain's CDR3 is CAWNDRGSDYGYTF. For the CDR3, the DNA is TGTGCCTGGAACGACAGGGGGTCAGACTATGGCTACACCTTC.

The rearrangement links TRBV4-1 to TRBJ2-3; no firm D call. The CDR3 covers 12 residues. The germline CDR1 and CDR2 sequences are MGHRA and YSYEKL. Trimming took 4 bases from V and 5 from J, leaving 7 bases between them. The CDR3 protein is CASSPRGDTQYF. The CDR3 DNA reads as TGCGCCAGCAGCCCCCGCGGAGATACGCAGTATTTT.

J is TRBJ2-2 and V is TRBV7-9; D perhaps matches TRBD1 (5 bases). V was clipped by 8 bases and J by 2 bases, with 15 bases between them. The CDR3 loop spans 15 amino acids. Germline V gene lookup returns CDR1 SEHNR and CDR2 FQNEAQ (reference sequence). CDR3 region: CASLHRGTNTGELFF. CDR3 bases: TGTGCCAGCCTACATAGGGGCACAAACACCGGGGAGCTGTTTTTT.

V gene TRBV6-6 combines with J gene TRBJ1-4; 9 bases agree with TRBD1. This CDR3 has 15 residues. CDR1 is MNHNY and CDR2 is SVGAGI in the germline V gene (reference sequence). V dropped 6 bases and J dropped 8; count of bases not matched to a gene: 10. The CDR3 sequence is CASRDPGQGNEKLFF. CDR3 DNA sequence: TGTGCCAGCAGAGATCCGGGACAGGGTAACGAAAAACTGTTTTTT.

The chain links TRBV11-2 to TRBJ2-5, with 8 bases identical to TRBD1. The CDR3 has 19 amino acids. Germline V CDR1 and CDR2: SGHAT, FQNNGV. Trimming removed 4 bases from V and 5 bases from J; junction bases left unmatched: 21. The DNA for the CDR3 is TGTGCCAGCAGCTCAATCAATTCAGGGGGCTGGAGAAAGTGGGAGACCCAGTACTTC. Encoded protein: CASSSINSGGWRKWETQYF.

The gene calls are TRBV5-1 and TRBJ2-4; 10 positions match TRBD2. The CDR3 extends over 18 amino acids. Germline V lookup: CDR1 SGHRS, CDR2 YFSETQ. Trimming took 2 bases from V and 8 from J; bases not matched to a gene: 16. CDR3 sequence: CASSFQESGGARRDIQYF. The CDR3 DNA reads TGCGCCAGCAGCTTTCAAGAAAGCGGGGGGGCGAGACGAGACATTCAGTACTTC. The entire variable domain, with the rest obtained from reference TRBV5-1 and TRBJ2-4, is as follows: KAGVTQTPRYLIKTRGQQVTLSCSPISGHRSVSWYQQTPGQGLQFLFEYFSETQRNKGNFPGRFSGRQFSNSRSEMNVSTLELGDSALYLCASSFQESGGARRDIQYFGAGTRLSVL.

This clone appeared once. This chain uses TRBV7-9 with TRBJ2-3, with 9 bases lining up with TRBD1. Germline V gene lookup returns CDR1 SEHNR and CDR2 FQNEAQ (reference sequence). The CDR3 runs to 15 residues. V gave up 3 bases and J gave up 4 bases; unmatched junction bases: 5. CDR3: CASSLGQGGADTQYF. The CDR3 nucleotides read TGTGCCAGCAGCTTGGGACAGGGAGGGGCAGATACGCAGTATTTT.

The V and J genes are TRBV18 and TRBJ2-3; D may be TRBD1 (5 bases). The CDR3 has 15 residues. Germline V CDR1 and CDR2: KGHSH, LQKENI. V was clipped by 3 bases and J by 3 bases, with 13 bases between them. The CDR3 loop is CASSPDQGATDTQYF. CDR3 coding DNA: TGTGCCAGCTCACCCGACCAAGGGGCGACAGATACGCAGTATTTT.

The chain combines TRBV4-2 with TRBJ1-1, with unresolved D. The CDR3 is 14 residues long. Germline V gene sequence: CDR1 LGHNA, CDR2 YNFKEQ. V was clipped by 0 bases and J by 2 bases, with 7 bases between them. The CDR3 coding sequence is TGTGCCAGCAGCCAAGAAGCAGCTAACACTGAAGCTTTCTTT. Its translation is CASSQEAANTEAFF.

The chain is built from TRBV19 and TRBJ1-2; D unclear. The ends were cut back, 8 bases at V and 2 bases at J, with 6 bases in the middle. Germline values: CDR1 LNHDA, CDR2 SQIVND (reference sequence). The CDR3 has 11 amino acids. The CDR3 sequence is CASRGNYGYTF. For the CDR3, the DNA is TGTGCCAGTCGGGGAAACTATGGCTACACCTTC.

The V and J genes are TRBV19 and TRBJ1-2; weak D call: TRBD1 (5 bases). V lost 7 bases, J lost 4 bases, and 13 bases lay in between. Per germline, CDR1 LNHDA and CDR2 SQIVND (reference sequence). This CDR3 spans 13 amino acids. This CDR3 is CASTEGIVYGYTF. CDR3 nucleotides: TGTGCCAGTACAGAGGGGATAGTCTATGGCTACACCTTC.

The chain combines TRBV4-1 with TRBJ1-6; 7 positions match TRBD1. CDR1 and CDR2 from the germline V gene are MGHRA and YSYEKL. The CDR3 runs to 15 residues. V dropped 0 bases and J dropped 4; count of bases not matched to a gene: 0. CDR3 sequence: CASSQEQGYNSPLHF. The CDR3 DNA reads as TGCGCCAGCAGCCAAGAACAGGGGTATAATTCACCCCTCCACTTT.

The count of this clone is one. The rearrangement joins TRBV2 to TRBJ1-5; D perhaps matches TRBD1 (6 bases). V was pared by 2 bases and J by 1 base, with 21 bases between. This CDR3 is built from 19 residues. The germline gives CDR1 SNHLY, CDR2 FYNNEI. The CDR3 reads CASSETKMQGIGSNQPQHF. The CDR3 nucleotides read TGTGCCAGCAGTGAAACAAAAATGCAGGGGATTGGGAGCAATCAGCCCCAGCATTTT.

This chain joins TRBV7-9 and TRBJ2-7, with 8 positions matching TRBD1. V shed 5 bases and J 3 bases; nucleotides not matched to a gene: 3. Germline V lookup: CDR1 SEHNR, CDR2 FQNEAQ (reference sequence). CDR3 length equals 13 residues. CDR3 sequence: CASSRTGFYEQYF. CDR3 sequence (DNA): TGTGCCAGCAGCAGGACAGGGTTCTACGAGCAGTACTTC.

The genes are TRBV29-1 and TRBJ1-1, with D uncertain. The CDR3 is 11 residues long. The germline CDR1 and CDR2 sequences are SQVTM and ANQGSEA. V was clipped by 8 bases and J by 1 base, with 8 bases between them. DNA for the CDR3: TGCAGCATACCGAGGAACACTGAAGCTTTCTTT. This sequence encodes CSIPRNTEAFF.

This clone was counted once. The gene calls are TRBV9 and TRBJ1-5; the D gene is possibly TRBD1 (6 bases). The CDR3 is 15 amino acids. Deletions cut 4 bases from V and 6 bases from J, with 17 bases between. Germline CDR1 SGDLS, CDR2 YYNGEE. The CDR3 region is CASSLEGGAGQPQHF. The CDR3 DNA reads TGTGCCAGCAGCCTTGAGGGGGGGGCTGGTCAGCCCCAGCATTTT.

This clone appeared a few times. The rearrangement links TRBV30 to TRBJ1-5, with D unresolved. Trimming took 5 bases from V and 6 from J, leaving 14 bases between them. The CDR3 extends over 13 amino acids. Germline V gives CDR1 GTSNPN, CDR2 SVGIG (reference sequence). The CDR3 protein is CAWGRTAGQPQHF. Here the CDR3 DNA reads TGTGCCTGGGGGCGCACGGCGGGTCAGCCCCAGCATTTT.

DNA of the CDR3: TGTGCCAGCAGTGAAGTAGGGAGTGTGGAGCGGGGGGTCCAAGAGACCCAGTACTTC. Its protein is CASSEVGSVERGVQETQYF. This chain joins TRBV6-1 and TRBJ2-5; 9 positions agree with TRBD2. V was pared by 1 base and J by 1 base, with 13 bases of the junction left unmatched. Germline V CDR1 and CDR2: MNHNS, SASEGT. The CDR3 totals 19 residues.

This clone occurred a few times. This rearrangement joins TRBV6-4 to TRBJ1-6; a weak D match, TRBD1 (5 bases). The CDR3 has 15 amino acids. Trimming stripped 3 bases from V and 7 bases from J, with 13 bases between. Germline lookup yields CDR1 MRHNA and CDR2 SNTAGT. CDR3 nucleotide sequence: TGTGCCAGCAGTGAACTTGGACGGGGGAATTCACCCCTCCACTTT. This translates into CASSELGRGNSPLHF.